This TCR beta chain was obtained from a study of T cell changes during pregnancy in multiple sclerosis (dated by TCRdb to between 2019 and 2020). With regard to the full study: Changes in the T cell repertoire over the course of pregnancy were examined in this study in women with multiple sclerosis.

Receptor libraries were prepared by the immunoSEQ multiplex PCR assay. TCRdb provides this immuneACCESS table in a form limited to in-frame rearrangements. Some clones are lacking; in checked studies, under half of them reflect an unresolved V gene, and why the rest are absent is not known. Here the sample has tens of thousands of clones; about 88% occur a single time. The ten most abundant clones make up around 2.9% of the sample. With respect to this clone: The specificity of this receptor is unknown. Base qualities are not provided; no much larger clone lies one nucleotide away.

Spanning cysteine to phenylalanine, the CDR3 consists of 13 amino acids. Just the 39-base CDR3 DNA is kept, in frame starting at base 1. V is reduced by 4 bases and J by 0 bases, leaving a spacing of 5 bases between them. CDR1 is given as MNHEY and CDR2 as SMNVEV, both from the germline V gene (reference sequence). This sequence originates from a female donor with multiple sclerosis, enrolled in a pregnancy study. The sequence joins TRBV27 to TRBJ2-3; the D segment cannot be called with confidence. Sequencing used CD8+ T cells from peripheral blood mononuclear cells, obtained before pregnancy. This receptor has the CDR3 CASSWRSTDTQYF. The nucleotides are TGTGCCAGCAGTTGGAGAAGCACAGATACGCAGTATTTT.